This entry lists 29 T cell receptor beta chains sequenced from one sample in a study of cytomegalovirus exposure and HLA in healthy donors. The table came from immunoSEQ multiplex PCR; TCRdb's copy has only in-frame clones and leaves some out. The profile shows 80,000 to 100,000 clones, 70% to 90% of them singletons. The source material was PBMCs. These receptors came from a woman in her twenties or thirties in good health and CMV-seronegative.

The CDR3 nucleotides are TGTGCCAGCAGAGACGCAGGGGGCGGGAGCTATGGCTACACCTTC. Encoded protein: CASRDAGGGSYGYTF. The rearrangement uses TRBV2 and TRBJ1-2; 8 bases are shared with TRBD1. Per the germline V gene, CDR1 is SNHLY and CDR2 is FYNNEI. V gave up 6 bases and J gave up 4 bases; unmatched junction bases: 10. The CDR3 has 15 residues.

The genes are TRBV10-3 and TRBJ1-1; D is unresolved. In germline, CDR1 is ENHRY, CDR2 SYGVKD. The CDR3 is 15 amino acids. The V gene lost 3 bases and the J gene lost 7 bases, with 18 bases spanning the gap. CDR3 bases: TGTGCCATCAGTGACCCCCTGGCTGTCCCCCTTGAAGCTTTCTTT. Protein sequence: CAISDPLAVPLEAFF.

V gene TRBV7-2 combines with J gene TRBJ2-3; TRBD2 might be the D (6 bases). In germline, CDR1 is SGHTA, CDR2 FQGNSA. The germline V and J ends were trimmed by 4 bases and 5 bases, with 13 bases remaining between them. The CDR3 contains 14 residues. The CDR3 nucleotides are TGTGCCAGCAGCTCCCAACGGGGGTTAGATACGCAGTATTTT. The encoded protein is CASSSQRGLDTQYF.

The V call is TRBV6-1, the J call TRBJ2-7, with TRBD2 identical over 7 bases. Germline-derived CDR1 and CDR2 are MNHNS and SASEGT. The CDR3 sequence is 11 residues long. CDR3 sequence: CVRTSSYEQYF. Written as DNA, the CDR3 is TGTGTCCGGACTAGCTCCTACGAGCAGTACTTC.

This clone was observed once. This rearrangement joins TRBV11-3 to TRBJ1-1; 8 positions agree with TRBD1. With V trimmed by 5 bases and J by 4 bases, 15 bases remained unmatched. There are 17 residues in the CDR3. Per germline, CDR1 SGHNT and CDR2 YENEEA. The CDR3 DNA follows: TGTGCCAGCAGCCCCGGACAGGGACGATCGGTAGGCACTGAAGCTTTCTTT. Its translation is CASSPGQGRSVGTEAFF.

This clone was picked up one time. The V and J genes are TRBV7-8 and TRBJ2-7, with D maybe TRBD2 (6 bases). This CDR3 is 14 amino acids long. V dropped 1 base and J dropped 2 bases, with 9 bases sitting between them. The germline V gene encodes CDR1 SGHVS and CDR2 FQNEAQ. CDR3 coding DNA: TGTGCCAGCAGCTTAGGCGGGACGACCTACGAGCAGTACTTC. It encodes CASSLGGTTYEQYF.

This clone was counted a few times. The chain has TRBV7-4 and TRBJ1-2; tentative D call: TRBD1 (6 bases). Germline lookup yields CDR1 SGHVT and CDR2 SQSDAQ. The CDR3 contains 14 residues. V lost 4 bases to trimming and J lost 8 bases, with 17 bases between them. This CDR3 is CASSSGHEGWGYTF. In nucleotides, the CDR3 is TGTGCCAGCAGCTCGGGACACGAGGGTTGGGGCTACACCTTC.

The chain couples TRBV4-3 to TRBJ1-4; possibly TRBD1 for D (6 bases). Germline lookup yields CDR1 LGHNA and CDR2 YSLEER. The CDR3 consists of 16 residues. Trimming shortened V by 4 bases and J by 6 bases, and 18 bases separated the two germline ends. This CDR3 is CASSLTARGSDEKLFF. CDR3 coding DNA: TGCGCCAGCAGCCTAACCGCGAGGGGGTCGGATGAAAAACTGTTTTTT.

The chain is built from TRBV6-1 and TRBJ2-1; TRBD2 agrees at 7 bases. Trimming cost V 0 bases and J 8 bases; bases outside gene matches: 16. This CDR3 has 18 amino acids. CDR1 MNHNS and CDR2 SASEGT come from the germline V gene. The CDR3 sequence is CASSEALQVGTKRDEQFF. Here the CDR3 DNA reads TGTGCCAGCAGTGAAGCGCTTCAGGTTGGGACTAAGCGCGATGAGCAGTTCTTC.

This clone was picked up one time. The DNA of the CDR3 is TGTGCCATCAGTGAGTCGCCGGAGACCAAAAACATTCAGTACTTC. As protein: CAISESPETKNIQYF. The gene calls are TRBV10-3 and TRBJ2-4; D uncertain. This CDR3 is 15 amino acids long. Germline-derived CDR1 and CDR2 are ENHRY and SYGVKD. V lost 0 bases, J lost 2 bases, and 8 bases lay in between.

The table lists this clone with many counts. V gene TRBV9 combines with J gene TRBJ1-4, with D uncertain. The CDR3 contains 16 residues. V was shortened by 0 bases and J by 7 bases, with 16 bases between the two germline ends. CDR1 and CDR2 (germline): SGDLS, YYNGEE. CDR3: CASSVGSSKFGEKLFF. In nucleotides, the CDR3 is TGTGCCAGCAGCGTAGGTTCATCTAAATTCGGTGAAAAACTGTTTTTT. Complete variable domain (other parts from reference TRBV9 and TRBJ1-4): DSGVTQTPKHLITATGQRVTLRCSPRSGDLSVYWYQQSLDQGLQFLIQYYNGEERAKGNILERFSAQQFPDLHSELNLSSLELGDSALYFCASSVGSSKFGEKLFFGSGTQLSVL.

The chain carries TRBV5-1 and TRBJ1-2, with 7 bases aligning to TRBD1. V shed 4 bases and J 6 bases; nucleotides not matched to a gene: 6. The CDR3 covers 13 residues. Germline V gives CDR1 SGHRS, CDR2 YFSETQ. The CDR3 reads CASSPPTGNGYTF. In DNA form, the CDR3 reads TGCGCCAGCAGCCCGCCGACAGGGAATGGCTACACCTTC.

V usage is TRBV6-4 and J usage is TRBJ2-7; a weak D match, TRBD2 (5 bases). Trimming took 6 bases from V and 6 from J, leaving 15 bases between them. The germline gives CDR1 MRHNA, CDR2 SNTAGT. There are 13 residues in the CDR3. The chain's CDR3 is CASSGYEGGEQYF. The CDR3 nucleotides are TGTGCCAGCAGCGGGTACGAGGGTGGCGAGCAGTACTTC.

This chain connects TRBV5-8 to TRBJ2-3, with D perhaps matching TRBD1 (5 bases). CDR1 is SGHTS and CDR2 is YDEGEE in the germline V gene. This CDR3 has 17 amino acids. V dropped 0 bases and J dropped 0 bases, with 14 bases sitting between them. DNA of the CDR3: TGTGCCAGCAGCTTGGCTACGGCAGGGCTAAGCACAGATACGCAGTATTTT. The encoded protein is CASSLATAGLSTDTQYF. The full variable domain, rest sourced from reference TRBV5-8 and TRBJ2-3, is EAGVTQSPTHLIKTRGQQATLRCSPISGHTSVYWYQQALGLGLQFLLWYDEGEERNRGNFPPRFSGRQFPNYSSELNVNALELEDSALYLCASSLATAGLSTDTQYFGPGTRLTVL.

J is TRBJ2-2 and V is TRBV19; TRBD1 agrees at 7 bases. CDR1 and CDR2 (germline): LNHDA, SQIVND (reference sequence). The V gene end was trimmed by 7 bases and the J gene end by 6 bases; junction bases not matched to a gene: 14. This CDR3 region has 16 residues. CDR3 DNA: TGTGCCAGTACCCTTGGGGTCAGGGGGAAGTCCGGGGAGCTGTTTTTT. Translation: CASTLGVRGKSGELFF.

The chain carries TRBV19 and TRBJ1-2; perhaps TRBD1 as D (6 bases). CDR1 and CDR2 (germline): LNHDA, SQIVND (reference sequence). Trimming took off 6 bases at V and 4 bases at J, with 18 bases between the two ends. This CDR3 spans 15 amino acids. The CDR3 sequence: CASRGADDTFYGYTF. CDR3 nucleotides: TGTGCCAGTAGGGGGGCAGACGACACCTTCTATGGCTACACCTTC.

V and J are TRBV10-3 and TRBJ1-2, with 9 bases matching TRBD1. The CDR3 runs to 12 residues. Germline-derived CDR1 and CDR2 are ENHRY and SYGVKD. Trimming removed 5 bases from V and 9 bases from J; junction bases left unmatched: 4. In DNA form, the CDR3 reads TGTGCCATCAGTAGGGACAGGGCCAGCTACACCTTC. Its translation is CAISRDRASYTF.

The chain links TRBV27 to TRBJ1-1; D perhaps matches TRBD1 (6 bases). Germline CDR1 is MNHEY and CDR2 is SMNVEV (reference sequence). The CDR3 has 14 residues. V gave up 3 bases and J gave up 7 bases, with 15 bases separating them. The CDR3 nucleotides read TGTGCCAGCAGTTTTGGGGGCGCTTTAGGTGAAGCTTTCTTT. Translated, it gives CASSFGGALGEAFF.

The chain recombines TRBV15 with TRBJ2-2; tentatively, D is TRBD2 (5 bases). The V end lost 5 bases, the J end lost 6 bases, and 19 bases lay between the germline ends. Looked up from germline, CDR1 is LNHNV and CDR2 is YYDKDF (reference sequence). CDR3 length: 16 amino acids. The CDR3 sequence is CATSDPTGESSGELFF. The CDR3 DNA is TGTGCCACCAGCGATCCCACCGGGGAGTCTTCCGGGGAGCTGTTTTTT.

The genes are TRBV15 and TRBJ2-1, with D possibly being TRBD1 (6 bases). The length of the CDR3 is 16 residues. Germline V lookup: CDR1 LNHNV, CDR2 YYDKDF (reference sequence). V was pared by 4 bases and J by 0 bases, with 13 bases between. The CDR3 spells CATSIYGTFSYNEQFF. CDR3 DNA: TGTGCCACCAGCATATACGGGACATTCTCCTACAATGAGCAGTTCTTC.

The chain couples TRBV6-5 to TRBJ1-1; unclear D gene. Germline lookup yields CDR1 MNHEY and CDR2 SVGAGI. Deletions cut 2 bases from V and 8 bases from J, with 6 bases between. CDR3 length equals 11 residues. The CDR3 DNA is TGTGCCAGCAGTTACGGCAGAGAAGCTTTCTTT. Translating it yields CASSYGREAFF.

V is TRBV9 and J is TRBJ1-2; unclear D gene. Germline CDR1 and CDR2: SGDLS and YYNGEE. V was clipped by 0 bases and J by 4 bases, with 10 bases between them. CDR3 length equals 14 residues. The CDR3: CASSVGEEGYGYTF. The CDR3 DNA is TGTGCCAGCAGCGTAGGGGAGGAAGGCTATGGCTACACCTTC.

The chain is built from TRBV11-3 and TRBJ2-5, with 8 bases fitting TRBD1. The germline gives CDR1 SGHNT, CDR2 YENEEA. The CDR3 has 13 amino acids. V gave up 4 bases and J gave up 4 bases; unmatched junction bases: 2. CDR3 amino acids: CASSSGQGETQYF. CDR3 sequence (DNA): TGTGCCAGCAGCTCCGGACAGGGAGAGACCCAGTACTTC.

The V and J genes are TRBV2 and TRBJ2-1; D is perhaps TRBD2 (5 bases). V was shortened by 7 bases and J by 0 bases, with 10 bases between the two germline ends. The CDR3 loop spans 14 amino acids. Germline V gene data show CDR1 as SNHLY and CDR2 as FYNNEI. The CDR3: CASKKRSSYNEQFF. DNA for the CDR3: TGTGCCAGCAAGAAGCGGAGCTCCTACAATGAGCAGTTCTTC.

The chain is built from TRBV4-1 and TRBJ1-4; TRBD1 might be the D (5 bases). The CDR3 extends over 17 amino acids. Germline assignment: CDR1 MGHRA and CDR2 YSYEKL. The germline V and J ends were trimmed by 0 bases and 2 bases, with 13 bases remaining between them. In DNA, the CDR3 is TGCGCCAGCAGCCAAGATCCGGGCAGGGCCACTAATGAAAAACTGTTTTTT. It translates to CASSQDPGRATNEKLFF.

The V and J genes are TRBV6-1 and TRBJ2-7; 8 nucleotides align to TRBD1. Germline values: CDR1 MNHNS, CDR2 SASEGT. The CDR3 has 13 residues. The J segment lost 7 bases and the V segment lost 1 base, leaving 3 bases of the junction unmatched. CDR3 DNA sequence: TGTGCCAGCAGTGAAGGGAACAGGGGGGAGCAGTACTTC. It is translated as CASSEGNRGEQYF.

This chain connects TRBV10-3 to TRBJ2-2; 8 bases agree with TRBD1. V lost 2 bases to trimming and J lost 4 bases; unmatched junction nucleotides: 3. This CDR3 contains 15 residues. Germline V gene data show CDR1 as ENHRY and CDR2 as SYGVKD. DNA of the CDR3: TGTGCCATCAGTGAGGGACAGGGTGGCACCGGGGAGCTGTTTTTT. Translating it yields CAISEGQGGTGELFF.

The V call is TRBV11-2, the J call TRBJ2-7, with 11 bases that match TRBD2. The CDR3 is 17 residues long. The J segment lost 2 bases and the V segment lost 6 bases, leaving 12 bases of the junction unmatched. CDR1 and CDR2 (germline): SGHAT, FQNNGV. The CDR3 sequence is CASRSGTSGQSTYEQYF. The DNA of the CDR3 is TGTGCCAGCAGGAGCGGGACTAGCGGCCAGAGCACCTACGAGCAGTACTTC.

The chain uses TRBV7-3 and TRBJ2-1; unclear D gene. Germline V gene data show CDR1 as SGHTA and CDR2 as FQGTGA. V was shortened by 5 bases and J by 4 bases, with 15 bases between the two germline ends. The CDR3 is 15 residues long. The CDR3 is CASSASYDTYNEQFF. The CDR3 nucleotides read TGTGCCAGCAGCGCCTCCTATGACACATACAATGAGCAGTTCTTC.